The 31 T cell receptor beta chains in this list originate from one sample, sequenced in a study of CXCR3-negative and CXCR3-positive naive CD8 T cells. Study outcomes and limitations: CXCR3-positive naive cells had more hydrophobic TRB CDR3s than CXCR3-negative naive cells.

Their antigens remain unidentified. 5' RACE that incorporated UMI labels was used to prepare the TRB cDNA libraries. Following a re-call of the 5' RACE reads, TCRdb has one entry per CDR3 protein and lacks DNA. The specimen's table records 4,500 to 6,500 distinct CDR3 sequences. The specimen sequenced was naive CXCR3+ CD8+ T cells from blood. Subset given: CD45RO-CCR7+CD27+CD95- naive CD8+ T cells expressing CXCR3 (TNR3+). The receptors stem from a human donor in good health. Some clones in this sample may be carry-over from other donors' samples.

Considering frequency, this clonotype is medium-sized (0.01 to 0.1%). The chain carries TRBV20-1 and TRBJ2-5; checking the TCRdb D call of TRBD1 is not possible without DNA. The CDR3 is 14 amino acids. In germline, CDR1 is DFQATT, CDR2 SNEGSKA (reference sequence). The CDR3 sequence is CSALEASPGETQYF.

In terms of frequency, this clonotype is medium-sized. CDR3 amino acids: CASSYYGGTGADGELFF. The chain uses TRBV6-6 and TRBJ2-2; TCRdb picks TRBD1, but there is no DNA to check that call. Germline V lookup: CDR1 MNHNY, CDR2 SVGAGI (reference sequence). The CDR3 runs 17 residues.

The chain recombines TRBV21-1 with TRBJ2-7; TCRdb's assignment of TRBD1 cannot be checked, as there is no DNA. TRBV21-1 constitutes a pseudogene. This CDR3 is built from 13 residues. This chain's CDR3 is CASCKSGRREQYF.

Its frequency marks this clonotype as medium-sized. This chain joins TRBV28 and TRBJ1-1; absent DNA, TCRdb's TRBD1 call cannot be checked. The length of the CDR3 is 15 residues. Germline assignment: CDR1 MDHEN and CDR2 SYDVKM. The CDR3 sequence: CASSSGVRVNTEAFF.

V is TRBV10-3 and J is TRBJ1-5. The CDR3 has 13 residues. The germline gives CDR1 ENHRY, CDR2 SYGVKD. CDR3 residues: CAISEYSNQPQHF.

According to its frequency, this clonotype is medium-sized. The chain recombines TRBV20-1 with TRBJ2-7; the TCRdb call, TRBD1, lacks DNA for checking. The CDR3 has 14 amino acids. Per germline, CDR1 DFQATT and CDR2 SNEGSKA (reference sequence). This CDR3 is CSATDWGNSYEQYF.

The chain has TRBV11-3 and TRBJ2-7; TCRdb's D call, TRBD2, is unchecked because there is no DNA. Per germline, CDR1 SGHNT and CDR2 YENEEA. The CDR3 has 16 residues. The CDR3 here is CASSSGVGLSSYEQYF. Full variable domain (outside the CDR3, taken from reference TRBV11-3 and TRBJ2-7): EAGVVQSPRYKIIEKKQPVAFWCNPISGHNTLYWYLQNLGQGPELLIRYENEEAVDDSQLPKDRFSAERLKGVDSTLKIQPAELGDSAVYLCASSSGVGLSSYEQYFGPGTRLTVT.

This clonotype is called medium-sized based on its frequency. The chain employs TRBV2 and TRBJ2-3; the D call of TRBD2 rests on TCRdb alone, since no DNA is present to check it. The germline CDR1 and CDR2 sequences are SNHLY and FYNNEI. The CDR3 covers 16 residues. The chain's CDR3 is CASSSLPGPLSDTQYF.

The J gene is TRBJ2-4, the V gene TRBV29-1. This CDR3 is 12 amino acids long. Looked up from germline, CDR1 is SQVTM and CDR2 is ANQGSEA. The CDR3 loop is CSVDAVKNIQYF.

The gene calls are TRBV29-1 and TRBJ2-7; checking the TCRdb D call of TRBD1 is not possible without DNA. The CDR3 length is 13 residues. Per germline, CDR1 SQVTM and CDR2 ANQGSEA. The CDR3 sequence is CSVEGQGLDEQYF.

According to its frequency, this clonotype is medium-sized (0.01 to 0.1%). CDR3 residues: CASSQWDWNQPQHF. The genes are TRBV6-2 or TRBV6-3 and TRBJ1-5. The CDR3 sequence is 14 residues long. Per germline, CDR1 MNHEY and CDR2 SVGEGT.

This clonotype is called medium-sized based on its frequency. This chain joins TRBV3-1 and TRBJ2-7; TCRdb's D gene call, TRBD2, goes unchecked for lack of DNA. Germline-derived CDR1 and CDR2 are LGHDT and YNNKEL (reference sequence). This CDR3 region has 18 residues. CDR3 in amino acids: CASSQGGLAGVRAYEQYF.

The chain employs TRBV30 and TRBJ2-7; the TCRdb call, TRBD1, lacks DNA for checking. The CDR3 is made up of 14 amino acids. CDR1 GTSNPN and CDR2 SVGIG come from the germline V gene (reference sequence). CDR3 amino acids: CAWSVRTDTYEQYF.

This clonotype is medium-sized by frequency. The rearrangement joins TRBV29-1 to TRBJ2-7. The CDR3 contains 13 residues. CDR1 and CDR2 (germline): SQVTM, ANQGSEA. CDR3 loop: CSVEKDGPYEQYF.

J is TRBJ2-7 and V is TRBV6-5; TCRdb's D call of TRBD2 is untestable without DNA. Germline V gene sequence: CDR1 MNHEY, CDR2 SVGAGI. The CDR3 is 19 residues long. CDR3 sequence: CASSLTGTRGGPHFYEQYF.

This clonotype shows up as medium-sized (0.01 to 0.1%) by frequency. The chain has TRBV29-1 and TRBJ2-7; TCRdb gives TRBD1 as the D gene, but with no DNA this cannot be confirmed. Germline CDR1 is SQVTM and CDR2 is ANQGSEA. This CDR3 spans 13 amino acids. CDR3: CSVGSLGAYEQYF.

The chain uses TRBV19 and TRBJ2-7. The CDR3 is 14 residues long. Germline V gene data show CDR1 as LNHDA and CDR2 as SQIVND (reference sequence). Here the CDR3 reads CASSPMGTPYEQYF.

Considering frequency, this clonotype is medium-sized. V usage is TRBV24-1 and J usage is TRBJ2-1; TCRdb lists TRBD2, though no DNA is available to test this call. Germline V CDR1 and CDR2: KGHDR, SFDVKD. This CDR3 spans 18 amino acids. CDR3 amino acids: CATSDLRMRLAVYNEQFF.

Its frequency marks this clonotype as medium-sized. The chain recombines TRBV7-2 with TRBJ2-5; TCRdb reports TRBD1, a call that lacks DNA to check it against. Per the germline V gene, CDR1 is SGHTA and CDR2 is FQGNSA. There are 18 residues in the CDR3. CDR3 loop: CASSPELQGASSLETQYF.

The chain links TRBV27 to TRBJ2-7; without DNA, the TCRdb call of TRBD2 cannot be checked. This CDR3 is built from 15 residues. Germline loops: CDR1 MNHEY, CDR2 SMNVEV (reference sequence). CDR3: CASSYGTSGLYEQYF.

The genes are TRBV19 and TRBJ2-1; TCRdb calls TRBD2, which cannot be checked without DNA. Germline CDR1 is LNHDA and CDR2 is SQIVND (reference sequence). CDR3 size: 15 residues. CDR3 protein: CASSLVAGGGNEQFF.

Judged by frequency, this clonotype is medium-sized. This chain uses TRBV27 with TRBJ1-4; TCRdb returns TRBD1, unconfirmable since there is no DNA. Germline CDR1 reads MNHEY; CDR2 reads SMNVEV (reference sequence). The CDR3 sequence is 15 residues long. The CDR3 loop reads CASSKMRQGGEKLFF. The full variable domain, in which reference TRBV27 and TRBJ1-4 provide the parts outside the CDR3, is EAQVTQNPRYLITVTGKKLTVTCSQNMNHEYMSWYRQDPGLGLRQIYYSMNVEVTDKGDVPEGYKVSRKEKRNFPLILESPSPNQTSLYFCASSKMRQGGEKLFFGSGTQLSVL.

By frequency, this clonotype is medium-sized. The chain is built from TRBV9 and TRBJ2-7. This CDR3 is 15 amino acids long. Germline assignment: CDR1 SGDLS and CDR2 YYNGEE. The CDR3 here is CASSVAAGYSYEQYF.

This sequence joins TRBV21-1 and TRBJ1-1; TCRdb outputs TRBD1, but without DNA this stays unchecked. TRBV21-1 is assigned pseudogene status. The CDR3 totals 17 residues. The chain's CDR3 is CASSKEEDRGRPTEAFF.

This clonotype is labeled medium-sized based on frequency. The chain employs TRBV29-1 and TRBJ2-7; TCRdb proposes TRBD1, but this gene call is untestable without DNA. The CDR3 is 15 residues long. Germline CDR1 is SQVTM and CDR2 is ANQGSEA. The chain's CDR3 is CSVIDRGQRAVEQYF.

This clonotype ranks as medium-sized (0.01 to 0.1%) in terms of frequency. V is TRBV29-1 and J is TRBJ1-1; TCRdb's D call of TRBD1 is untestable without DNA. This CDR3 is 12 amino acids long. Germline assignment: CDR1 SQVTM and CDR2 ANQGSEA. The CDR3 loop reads CSGGTENTEAFF.

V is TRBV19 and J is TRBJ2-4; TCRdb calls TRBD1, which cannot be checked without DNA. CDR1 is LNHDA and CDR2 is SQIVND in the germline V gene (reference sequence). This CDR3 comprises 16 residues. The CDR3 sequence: CASSVQGGLAKNIQYF.

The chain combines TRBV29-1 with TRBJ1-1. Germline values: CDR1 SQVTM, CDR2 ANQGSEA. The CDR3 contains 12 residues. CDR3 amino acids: CSISIMNTEAFF.

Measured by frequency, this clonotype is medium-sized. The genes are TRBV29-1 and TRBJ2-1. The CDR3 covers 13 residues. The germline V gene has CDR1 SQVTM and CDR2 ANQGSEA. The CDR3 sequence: CSVRKIDYNEQFF.

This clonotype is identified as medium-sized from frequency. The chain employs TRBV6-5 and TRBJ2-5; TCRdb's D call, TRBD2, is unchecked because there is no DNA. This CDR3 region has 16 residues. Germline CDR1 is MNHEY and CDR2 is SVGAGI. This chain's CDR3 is CASSYSALAEQETQYF.

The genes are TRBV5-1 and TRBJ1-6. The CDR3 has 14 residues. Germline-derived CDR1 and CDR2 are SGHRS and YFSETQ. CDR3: CASSVDRVNSPLHF.